The rows below give T cell receptor beta chains drawn from one sample of a study of shared clonotypes between healthy human individuals. Sequencing was performed with immunoSEQ multiplex PCR; in TCRdb, only in-frame clones are kept and a portion is missing. The sample lists 150,000 to 200,000 clones, 85% to 95% occurring once. The sample was naive CD4+ T cells sorted from blood. Source of these receptors: a woman younger than 45 in good health. The CDR3 runs from the conserved cysteine through the conserved F or W. The D gene is left open where the match is weak. The size entry is marked missing in some rows and otherwise reads once, few, many or a size class.

TGTGCCAGCAGCTTAGGCGGGACGCCAAATGAAAAACTGTTTTTT	CASSLGGTPNEKLFF	.	TRBJ1-4	.	TRBV11-2
TGTGCCAGCAGCCCGAACCCCATTGCAAACTTCCGCAATCAGCCCCAGCATTTT	CASSPNPIANFRNQPQHF	.	TRBJ1-5	.	TRBV27
TGTGCCAGCAGCTTACCAGGGCGGTCGAGGATGGATGAGCAGTTCTTC	CASSLPGRSRMDEQFF	.	TRBJ2-1	.	TRBV11-2
TGTGCCAGCTCACCAGGTCTGCTAGCCAAAAACATTCAGTACTTC	CASSPGLLAKNIQYF	once	TRBJ2-4	.	TRBV18
TGTGCCAGCAGCTTAGTCGCGGGAAATAATTCACCCCTCCACTTT	CASSLVAGNNSPLHF	.	TRBJ1-6	.	TRBV7-8
TGTGCCAGCAGTGCGGGATCCTACGAGCAGTACTTC	CASSAGSYEQYF	.	TRBJ2-7	.	TRBV2
TGTGCCAGCAGCTTAGCGGTCTCTGGGGCCAACGTCCTGACTTTC	CASSLAVSGANVLTF	.	TRBJ2-6	.	TRBV7-9
TGTGCCAGCAGTCCTGCTCTACGAGGGCAGTACTTC	CASSPALRGQYF	.	TRBJ2-7	.	TRBV28
TGTGCCAGCAGTGACCAGTTCTCTAGCACAGATACGCAGTATTTT	CASSDQFSSTDTQYF	.	TRBJ2-3	.	TRBV2
TGTGCCAGCGGGGGAAATCAGCCCCAGCATTTT	CASGGNQPQHF	.	TRBJ1-5	.	TRBV9
TGTGCCAGCAGCTTGGTCCCAGGGATGGCCTACGAGCAGTACTTC	CASSLVPGMAYEQYF	.	TRBJ2-7	.	TRBV5-4
TGTGCCAGCAGCTTAAGTGAACCGCCCTACCAGTTCTTC	CASSLSEPPYQFF	.	TRBJ2-1	.	TRBV7-9
TGCGCCAGCAGCCAAGAAGGGGGAGGTAGGAATTCACCCCTCCACTTT	CASSQEGGGRNSPLHF	.	TRBJ1-6	.	TRBV4-1
TGTGCCAGCAGTGATGGTGGGGCTCGCAATCAGCCCCAGCATTTT	CASSDGGARNQPQHF	once	TRBJ1-5	.	TRBV2
TGTGCCAGCAGAAGTGGGACAGGGCATTACGAGCAGTACTTC	CASRSGTGHYEQYF	.	TRBJ2-7	TRBD1	TRBV27
TGTGCCAGCAGTTTCTTCTTTGCGGGACAGGGACCCACTAATACGCAGTATTTT	CASSFFFAGQGPTNTQYF	.	TRBJ2-3	TRBD1	TRBV28
TGTGCCAGCAGTTTGGTTAGGCCCGCAGATACGCAGTATTTT	CASSLVRPADTQYF	.	TRBJ2-3	.	TRBV27
TGTGCCAGCAGTTTGTTAGTCAATCAGCCCCAGCATTTT	CASSLLVNQPQHF	.	TRBJ1-5	.	TRBV28
TGTGCCAGCAGTCGAACCGGGACAGGGGGCAGCGAGCAGTACTTC	CASSRTGTGGSEQYF	once	TRBJ2-7	TRBD1	TRBV28
TGTGCCAGCAGTGGGGTCGAAGCAAGCTACACCTTC	CASSGVEASYTF	.	TRBJ1-2	.	TRBV6-1
TGTGCCAGCAGCCAAGACATTCCGGGAGGCGCTCGGGATGAGCAGTTCTTC	CASSQDIPGGARDEQFF	.	TRBJ2-1	TRBD2	TRBV14
TGTGCCAGCAGCTATACAGGGCTGGCAACTAATGAAAAACTGTTTTTT	CASSYTGLATNEKLFF	.	TRBJ1-4	.	TRBV7-2
TGTGCCAGCAGCTTAGTGTTGGGAGGGACCGGGGAGCTGTTTTTT	CASSLVLGGTGELFF	.	TRBJ2-2	TRBD2	TRBV7-9
TGCGCCAGCAGTGTAGCGGGGGGTCCCGGGGAGCTGTTTTTT	CASSVAGGPGELFF	.	TRBJ2-2	TRBD2	TRBV10-2
TGCAGTGCCAGAGGCGGAGAGACCCAGTACTTC	CSARGGETQYF	.	TRBJ2-5	.	TRBV20-1
TGTGCCAGCTCACCACGTCAGGGAGGGACCGGGGAGCTGTTTTTT	CASSPRQGGTGELFF	once	TRBJ2-2	TRBD2	TRBV18
TGTGCCATCAGTGAGCGGGAGTATTCCTACGAGCAGTACTTC	CAISEREYSYEQYF	.	TRBJ2-7	.	TRBV10-3
TGTGCCAGCTCACCACCGACGGGAATGAACACTGAAGCTTTCTTT	CASSPPTGMNTEAFF	.	TRBJ1-1	.	TRBV18
TGTGCCAGCAGCAGACCTTACACTGAAGCTTTCTTT	CASSRPYTEAFF	.	TRBJ1-1	.	TRBV28
TGCGCCAGCAGCTCCTCCTACGAGCAGTACTTC	CASSSSYEQYF	few	TRBJ2-7	.	TRBV5-1
TGTGCCAGCAGCCCCGGGGGGAAGGGGACTGAAGCTTTCTTT	CASSPGGKGTEAFF	.	TRBJ1-1	.	TRBV7-8
TGCGCCAGCAGGGGGTGGGTACAGGGGCCCCAGCATTTT	CASRGWVQGPQHF	.	TRBJ1-5	.	TRBV5-1